This TCR beta chain was retrieved from a study of T cells in Graves' hyperthyroidism and ophthalmopathy. This clonotype was seen many times. What was amplified from RNA transcripts were TCR beta CDR3 regions. RT-PCR in the first round (using the HTBI primer set) targeted the TCR CDR3. TCRdb independently ran MiXCR on the multiplex PCR reads; one entry per CDR3 protein. The data contain fewer than 850,000 distinct CDR3 sequences, roughly 17% of them singletons. The receptor was derived from a man in his fifties with Graves' hyperthyroidism. Sequencing was performed on blood.

This CDR3 is CSARDLHIGLAGEWGIYEQYF. In DNA form, the CDR3 reads TGCAGTGCTAGAGATCTACACATAGGACTAGCGGGAGAGTGGGGGATCTACGAGCAGTACTTC. V is TRBV20-1 and J is TRBJ2-7; 13 bases map to TRBD2. The CDR3 contains 21 residues. V dropped 0 bases and J dropped 3; count of bases not matched to a gene: 20. Germline V gives CDR1 DFQATT, CDR2 SNEGSKA (reference sequence).